This note documents a single T cell receptor beta chain sequence. The data were taken from a study of blood T cell repertoires in COVID-19. Study summary: Specimens from acute and convalescent COVID-19 originated in the United States, Italy and Spain. Sources were T cells, B-cell-depleted T cells, or PBMCs; the material itself was cDNA or gDNA.

Per the authors' pipeline: By means of reference gene primer amplification, nucleated cell counts were estimated. Assay used: immunoSEQ multiplex PCR; TCRdb lists only in-frame clones, some missing. Clonal size and the V and J genes are those of that table, whereas D and trimming came from the DNA. The sample has over 90,000 clones, 75% to 90% seen once; the top ten hold approximately 3.6%. CDR1 and CDR2 from the germline V gene are MGHRA and YSYEKL. This CDR3 contains 15 residues. The V gene lost 3 bases and the J gene lost 0 bases, with 11 bases spanning the gap. This TCR derives from a woman aged 70-85 years with acute or convalescent COVID-19. Sequencing input: peripheral blood. This rearrangement joins TRBV4-1 to TRBJ1-1, with D perhaps matching TRBD1 (6 bases). The CDR3 loop reads CASSQGDRMNTEAFF. The CDR3 bases are TGCGCCAGCAGCCAGGGCGACAGGATGAACACTGAAGCTTTCTTT.